This T cell receptor beta chain was captured by sequencing in a study of cytomegalovirus exposure and HLA in healthy donors. The PCR contained 60 Vbeta and 13 Jbeta primers. Profiled with immunoSEQ multiplex PCR; TCRdb holds only in-frame clones, not every one. The data show 70,000 or so clones, 55% to 70% seen once. Study observations and caveats: Several of the most significant clusters were apparently associated with common viral pathogens in a later analysis.

With regard to this clone: Antigen: not known.

The germline CDR1 and CDR2 sequences are MNHEY and SVGAGI. V was clipped by 6 bases and J by 4 bases, with 19 bases between them. The CDR3 length is 15 residues. The sample taken for sequencing was PBMCs. The chain couples TRBV6-5 to TRBJ2-7, with D possibly matching TRBD2 (6 bases). The receptor was isolated from a woman in her forties or fifties in good health and CMV-seronegative. CDR3 nucleotides: TGTGCCAGCAGACCCGGGGGAGATAGCCGGTACGAGCAGTACTTC. Amino acids: CASRPGGDSRYEQYF.